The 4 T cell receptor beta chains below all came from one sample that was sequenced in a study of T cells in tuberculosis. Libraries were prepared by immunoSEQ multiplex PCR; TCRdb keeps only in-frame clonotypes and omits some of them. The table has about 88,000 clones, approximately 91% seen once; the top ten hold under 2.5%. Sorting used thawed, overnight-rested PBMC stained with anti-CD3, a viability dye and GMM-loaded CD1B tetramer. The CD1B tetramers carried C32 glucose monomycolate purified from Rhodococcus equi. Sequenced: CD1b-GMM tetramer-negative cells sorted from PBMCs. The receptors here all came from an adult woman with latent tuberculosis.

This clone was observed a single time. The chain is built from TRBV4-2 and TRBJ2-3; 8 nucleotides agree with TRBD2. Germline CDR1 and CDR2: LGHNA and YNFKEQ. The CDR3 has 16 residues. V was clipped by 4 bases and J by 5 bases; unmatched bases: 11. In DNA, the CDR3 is TGTGCCAGCAGCCCTTTAACGGGGGGGCCTGTAGATACGCAGTATTTT. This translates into CASSPLTGGPVDTQYF.

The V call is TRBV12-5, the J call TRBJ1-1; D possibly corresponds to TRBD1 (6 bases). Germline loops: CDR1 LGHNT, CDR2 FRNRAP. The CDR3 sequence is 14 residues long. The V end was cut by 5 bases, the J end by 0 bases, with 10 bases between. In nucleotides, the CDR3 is TGTGCTAGTGGTCCACAGGGAATGAACACTGAAGCTTTCTTT. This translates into CASGPQGMNTEAFF. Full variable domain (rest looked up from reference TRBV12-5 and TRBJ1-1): DARVTQTPRHKVTEMGQEVTMRCQPILGHNTVFWYRQTMMQGLELLAYFRNRAPLDDSGMPKDRFSAEMPDATLATLKIQPSEPRDSAVYFCASGPQGMNTEAFFGQGTRLTVV.

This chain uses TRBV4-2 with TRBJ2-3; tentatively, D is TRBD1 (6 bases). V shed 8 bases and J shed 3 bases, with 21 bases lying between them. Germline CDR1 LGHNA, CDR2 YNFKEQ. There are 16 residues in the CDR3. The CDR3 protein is CASAQGRVGWTDTQYF. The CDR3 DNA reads TGTGCCAGCGCCCAGGGGCGCGTGGGGTGGACAGATACGCAGTATTTT.

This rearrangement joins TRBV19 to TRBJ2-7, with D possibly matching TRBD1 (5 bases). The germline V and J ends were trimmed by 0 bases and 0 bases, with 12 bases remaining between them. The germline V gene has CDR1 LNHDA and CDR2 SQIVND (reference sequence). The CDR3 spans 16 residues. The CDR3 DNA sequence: TGTGCCAGTAGTATAGATCAAACAGGCAACTCCTACGAGCAGTACTTC. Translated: CASSIDQTGNSYEQYF.